Shown below are 17 T cell receptor beta chains from a single sample sequenced in a study of T cells in tuberculosis. The table came from immunoSEQ multiplex PCR; TCRdb's copy has only in-frame clones and leaves some out. In the table there are 40,000 to 45,000 clones, roughly 96% of which are singletons. The sequencing input was PBMCs. These receptor sequences come from a donor aged 10-30 years with latent tuberculosis or without tuberculosis infection.

V is TRBV6-5 and J is TRBJ2-5; TRBD2 matches 9 bases. TRBJ2-7 explains the end of the DNA better; the J call may be wrong. This CDR3 spans 16 amino acids. CDR1 is MNHEY and CDR2 is SVGAGI in the germline V gene. The CDR3 DNA reads as TGTGCCAGCAGTTCCTCGAGACTAGCGGACAACTACGAGCAGTACTTC. Its translation: CASSSSRLADNYEQYF.

The rearrangement uses TRBV10-3 and TRBJ1-5; D is possibly TRBD1 (6 bases). Germline CDR1 and CDR2: ENHRY and SYGVKD. This CDR3 has 16 amino acids. Between the trimmed V and J ends, which lost 1 base and 7 bases, there was a span of 17 bases. CDR3: CAISEFRAGVEQPQHF. The CDR3 DNA follows: TGTGCCATCAGTGAGTTTAGGGCAGGGGTGGAACAGCCCCAGCATTTT.

The J gene is TRBJ2-7, the V gene TRBV6-5; D may be TRBD1 (6 bases). With 6 bases removed from V and 0 bases from J, the gap between germline ends came to 15 bases. This CDR3 has 15 residues. Germline V gene data show CDR1 as MNHEY and CDR2 as SVGAGI. The DNA for the CDR3 is TGTGCCAGCAGCCAACAGGGCCTGAGCTCCTACGAGCAGTACTTC. Protein product: CASSQQGLSSYEQYF.

This clone was found a few times. Here the CDR3 reads CASSTASLTNTEAFF. CDR3 DNA: TGTGCCAGTAGTACCGCAAGTCTAACGAACACTGAAGCTTTCTTT. The rearrangement joins TRBV19 to TRBJ1-1, with D unclear. V lost 4 bases and J 1 base, leaving 13 bases between the germline ends. The V gene's germline CDR1 is LNHDA and CDR2 SQIVND (reference sequence). The CDR3 is made up of 15 amino acids. The full variable domain, in which reference TRBV19 and TRBJ1-1 provide the parts outside the CDR3, is DGGITQSPKYLFRKEGQNVTLSCEQNLNHDAMYWYRQDPGQGLRLIYYSQIVNDFQKGDIAEGYSVSREKKESFPLTVTSAQKNPTAFYLCASSTASLTNTEAFFGQGTRLTVV.

This chain uses TRBV30 with TRBJ2-1; 11 bases are shared with TRBD2. The CDR3 loop spans 16 amino acids. The trim removed 5 bases at V and 0 bases at J, leaving 6 bases unmatched. Germline V gene lookup returns CDR1 GTSNPN and CDR2 SVGIG (reference sequence). CDR3 loop: CAWYSGRESSYNEQFF. For the CDR3, the DNA is TGTGCCTGGTATAGCGGGAGGGAGTCCTCCTACAATGAGCAGTTCTTC.

This clone was detected only once. The chain carries TRBV6-5 and TRBJ1-4; 11 positions agree with TRBD1. V was pared by 6 bases and J by 7 bases, with 7 bases of the junction left unmatched. The germline V gene encodes CDR1 MNHEY and CDR2 SVGAGI. The CDR3 covers 15 residues. CDR3 bases: TGTGCCAGCAGAGACTCGGGACAGGGGGGTGAAAAACTGTTTTTT. Its translation: CASRDSGQGGEKLFF.

The rearrangement uses TRBV6-1 and TRBJ1-1, with D perhaps TRBD1 (5 bases). The CDR3 spans 13 residues. Per germline, CDR1 MNHNS and CDR2 SASEGT. V lost 10 bases, J lost 1 base, and 13 bases lay in between. The CDR3 DNA follows: TGTGCCACCCTCGGGGGATGGAACACTGAAGCTTTCTTT. Protein: CATLGGWNTEAFF.

The table lists this clone with a count of one. The chain has TRBV19 and TRBJ1-1, with D hard to call. In germline, CDR1 is LNHDA, CDR2 SQIVND (reference sequence). The CDR3 totals 11 residues. Trimming took off 8 bases at V and 1 base at J, with 5 bases between the two ends. CDR3 region: CASLRNTEAFF. In DNA form, the CDR3 reads TGTGCCAGTTTGAGGAACACTGAAGCTTTCTTT. Drawing the rest from reference TRBV19 and TRBJ1-1, the complete variable domain is DGGITQSPKYLFRKEGQNVTLSCEQNLNHDAMYWYRQDPGQGLRLIYYSQIVNDFQKGDIAEGYSVSREKKESFPLTVTSAQKNPTAFYLCASLRNTEAFFGQGTRLTVV.

The V gene is TRBV2, the J gene TRBJ2-2; 8 bases are shared with TRBD1. J was trimmed by 6 bases and V by 8 bases; bases with no gene match: 11. Looked up from germline, CDR1 is SNHLY and CDR2 is FYNNEI. The CDR3 contains 15 residues. As DNA, the CDR3 is TGTGCCAGCCAGACAGGGGTGGCAGGTCCCGGGGAGCTGTTTTTT. It encodes CASQTGVAGPGELFF.

This chain joins TRBV18 and TRBJ2-5; 13 bases fit TRBD2. The CDR3 sequence is 15 residues long. Germline CDR1 and CDR2: KGHSH and LQKENI. V dropped 1 base and J dropped 4; count of bases not matched to a gene: 0. In DNA, the CDR3 is TGTGCCAGCTCACCACGACTAGCGGGAGGAGAGACCCAGTACTTC. Protein product: CASSPRLAGGETQYF.

The chain joins TRBV27 to TRBJ1-1; TRBD1 matches at 12 bases. V lost 8 bases to trimming and J lost 8 bases; unmatched junction nucleotides: 9. This CDR3 region has 14 residues. The germline CDR1 and CDR2 sequences are MNHEY and SMNVEV (reference sequence). The CDR3: CASGTGTGGVEAFF. DNA for the CDR3: TGTGCCAGCGGAACCGGGACAGGGGGCGTGGAAGCTTTCTTT.

The V and J genes are TRBV9 and TRBJ1-1; 7 bases align to TRBD1. This CDR3 is 16 amino acids long. From germline, CDR1 is SGDLS and CDR2 YYNGEE. The V segment lost 0 bases and the J segment 0 bases; nucleotides outside the gene matches: 5. The CDR3 DNA reads TGTGCCAGCAGCGTAGAGGGGGCTCTAATGAACACTGAAGCTTTCTTT. Its translation: CASSVEGALMNTEAFF.

The V call is TRBV25-1, the J call TRBJ2-1; 8 bases align to TRBD2. The CDR3 has 14 residues. The trim removed 5 bases at V and 7 bases at J, leaving 7 bases unmatched. In germline, CDR1 is MGHDK, CDR2 SYGVNS. As DNA, the CDR3 is TGTGCCAGCAGTTCCGTCGGGGGGGCTAATGAGCAGTTCTTC. Translating gives CASSSVGGANEQFF.

The CDR3 loop reads CASSLGAGLAPKLFF. The CDR3 region has the DNA TGTGCCAGCAGCTTAGGGGCAGGTCTCGCCCCAAAACTGTTTTTT. The chain is built from TRBV7-2 and TRBJ1-4; D call uncertain. Looked up from germline, CDR1 is SGHTA and CDR2 is FQGNSA. Deletions cut 1 base from V and 10 bases from J, with 16 bases between. The CDR3 consists of 15 residues.

This chain uses TRBV7-3 with TRBJ1-1, with 7 bases that match TRBD1. Germline trimming cut 4 bases from V and 5 bases from J; bases unmatched to any gene: 13. CDR3 length: 16 residues. Germline V lookup: CDR1 SGHTA, CDR2 FQGTGA. The CDR3 reads CASSSQSFTGATEAFF. As DNA, the CDR3 is TGTGCCAGCAGCTCCCAATCCTTTACAGGGGCAACTGAAGCTTTCTTT.

V and J are TRBV19 and TRBJ1-1; 7 positions match TRBD1. The CDR3 sequence is 14 residues long. Germline lookup yields CDR1 LNHDA and CDR2 SQIVND (reference sequence). V trimming: 9 bases; J trimming: 1 base; junction bases outside the gene matches: 8. DNA for the CDR3: TGTGCCAGCAGAACCCAGGGGGAGAACACTGAAGCTTTCTTT. This gives the protein CASRTQGENTEAFF.

The genes are TRBV5-1 and TRBJ1-6; a weak D match, TRBD1 (5 bases). This CDR3 region has 14 residues. Germline V lookup: CDR1 SGHRS, CDR2 YFSETQ. V was clipped by 4 bases and J by 9 bases, with 14 bases between them. CDR3 amino acids: CASSHSTGVSPLHF. In DNA form, the CDR3 reads TGCGCCAGCAGCCATTCGACGGGGGTTTCACCCCTCCACTTT.